These 27 T cell receptor beta chains originate from one sample sequenced in a study of tumor-infiltrating lymphocytes in primary liver carcinoma. Unsorted whole blood yielded blood RNA, and germline DNA was extracted as well. Making TCR beta cDNA involved roughly 500 ng total RNA and a constant-region primer. Each TCR beta library was derived from three nested multiplex PCR rounds that employed slightly modified ARM-PCR. For roughly 10 cycles apiece, the opening two PCR rounds ran with TRBV1-TRBV30 forward primers and a C-beta reverse primer. A single record per CDR3 protein comes from TCRdb applying MiXCR to the multiplex PCR reads. Of approximately 210,000 distinct CDR3 sequences in the sample, 65% were seen once. Sample: peripheral blood. All receptors derive from a woman aged 55-69 years with primary liver carcinoma and hepatitis B virus infection.

This clonotype showed up just a few times. One base away lies a much larger clone, so this may be a sequencing read error. The chain recombines TRBV6-5 with TRBJ2-7; D call uncertain. This CDR3 is built from 13 residues. Germline V gene data show CDR1 as MNHEY and CDR2 as SVGAGI. Written as DNA, the CDR3 is TGTGCCAGCAGATACTCTAACCTGGAGGAGCAGTACTTC. Translation: CASRYSNLEEQYF.

Points on this clonotype: A much larger clone differs by one base, so this may be a read error. This chain connects TRBV6-1 to TRBJ2-2; 8 bases are shared with TRBD1. Germline trimming cut 2 bases from V and 10 bases from J; bases unmatched to any gene: 9. The CDR3 is 15 amino acids. Germline loops: CDR1 MNHNS, CDR2 SASEGT. The CDR3 coding sequence is TGTGCCAGCAGTGAACGGACAGGGATCGCCGAGGAGCTGTTTTTT. It yields the protein CASSERTGIAEELFF.

The sample holds many counts of this clonotype. The genes are TRBV29-1 and TRBJ2-7, with 7 bases that match TRBD2. The CDR3 contains 14 residues. With V trimmed by 4 bases and J by 2 bases, 8 bases remained unmatched. The germline V gene encodes CDR1 SQVTM and CDR2 ANQGSEA. The CDR3 spells CSVVRTRDTYEQYF. Written as DNA, the CDR3 is TGCAGCGTTGTGAGGACTAGGGATACCTACGAGCAGTACTTC.

V and J are TRBV6-2 or TRBV6-3 and TRBJ1-2, with TRBD1 identical over 7 bases. Germline assignment: CDR1 MNHEY and CDR2 SVGEGT. This CDR3 spans 13 amino acids. V shed 7 bases and J 4 bases; nucleotides not matched to a gene: 6. In DNA form, the CDR3 reads TGTGCCAGCAACGCCGGGACAGCCTATGGCTACACCTTC. It codes for CASNAGTAYGYTF.

In regard to this clonotype: Possible read error: a much larger clone is one base away. V and J are TRBV28 and TRBJ2-3; possible D gene TRBD1, 6 bases. CDR3 size: 14 residues. Per the germline V gene, CDR1 is MDHEN and CDR2 is SYDVKM. The ends were cut back, 4 bases at V and 6 bases at J, with 14 bases in the middle. The CDR3 loop is CASSSMAGADTQYF. CDR3 DNA sequence: TGTGCCAGCAGTTCCATGGCAGGGGCGGATACGCAGTATTTT.

Comments on this clonotype: Germline is not matched at one junction end, which may reflect a read error. This rearrangement joins TRBV6-1 to TRBJ2-2; 8 bases align to TRBD1. Germline V lookup: CDR1 MNHNS, CDR2 SASEGT. The CDR3 is made up of 15 amino acids. The CDR3 region has the DNA TGTGCCAGCAAGTCAGGGGGCAGCGGCACCGGGGAGCTGCTTTTT. Translation: CASKSGGSGTGELLF.

The chain links TRBV11-1 to TRBJ1-2; D call uncertain. Germline CDR1 and CDR2: SGHAT and FQDESV (reference sequence). The CDR3 consists of 15 residues. Trimming left V 1 base short and J 5 bases short, with 14 bases between. The CDR3 reads CASSLETAQVYGYTF. CDR3 in DNA: TGTGCCAGCAGCTTAGAGACGGCCCAGGTTTATGGCTACACCTTC.

A word on this clonotype: A much larger clonotype is one base distant, so this may be a read error. The chain couples TRBV6-5 to TRBJ2-7; D unresolved. This CDR3 has 13 amino acids. V was cut by 4 bases and J by 3 bases, with 10 bases left in between. CDR1 and CDR2 (germline): MNHEY, SVGAGI. The CDR3 DNA reads TGTGCCAGCAGTTCCCTGGACGGCTACGAGCAGTACTTC. It translates to CASSSLDGYEQYF.

Concerning this clonotype: It may be a read error: a sequence one base away is much more abundant. The chain carries TRBV14 and TRBJ2-7; perhaps TRBD1 as D (6 bases). V dropped 1 base and J dropped 4 bases, with 11 bases sitting between them. The V gene's germline CDR1 is SGHDN and CDR2 FVKESK. The CDR3 covers 14 residues. The CDR3 protein is CASSQGTEAYEQYF. Here the CDR3 DNA reads TGTGCCAGCAGCCAAGGGACAGAGGCTTACGAGCAGTACTTC.

With regard to this clonotype: A much more abundant neighbour one base away suggests this may be a read error. The chain couples TRBV7-9 to TRBJ2-1; 8 bases match TRBD2. J lost 4 bases, V lost 5 bases, and 7 bases had no gene match. The CDR3 consists of 15 residues. In germline, CDR1 is SEHNR, CDR2 FQNEAQ (reference sequence). CDR3 sequence: CASSAGLVVYNEQFF. The CDR3 bases are TGTGCCAGCAGCGCGGGACTAGTGGTATACAATGAGCAGTTCTTC. The entire variable domain, with the rest obtained from reference TRBV7-9 and TRBJ2-1, is as follows: DTGVSQNPRHKITKRGQNVTFRCDPISEHNRLYWYRQTLGQGPEFLTYFQNEAQLEKSRLLSDRFSAERPKGSFSTLEIQRTEQGDSAMYLCASSAGLVVYNEQFFGPGTRLTVL.

This clonotype turned up a few times. The chain has TRBV5-4 and TRBJ2-5; no reliable D call. Trimming removed 1 base at V and 6 bases at J, with 13 bases between. The germline V gene has CDR1 SGHNT and CDR2 YYREEE (reference sequence). The CDR3 loop spans 14 amino acids. The CDR3 bases are TGTGCCAGCAGCTTGTCGGTCTTAATGAAGACCCAGTACTTC. Protein product: CASSLSVLMKTQYF.

The chain employs TRBV5-5 and TRBJ2-3; a possible D gene is TRBD2 (6 bases). CDR3 length equals 19 residues. The ends were cut back, 4 bases at V and 5 bases at J, with 29 bases in the middle. Per germline, CDR1 SGHKS and CDR2 YYEKEE (reference sequence). The DNA of the CDR3 is TGTGCCAGCAGCCCGCATCGGGTTCGGGGGACGAGAAACCTAGATACGCAGTATTTT. It is translated as CASSPHRVRGTRNLDTQYF.

On this clonotype: Because the CDR3 is missing its conserved closing phenylalanine or tryptophan, this is likely a read error. The chain is built from TRBV11-2 and TRBJ2-5; the match to TRBD2 covers 7 bases. V was pared by 4 bases and J by 6 bases, with 20 bases of the junction left unmatched. CDR1 is SGHAT and CDR2 is FQNNGV in the germline V gene. The CDR3 spans 18 residues. CDR3 loop: CASSSRTSGREGQKTQYI. CDR3 sequence (DNA): TGTGCCAGCAGCTCCCGGACTAGTGGGAGGGAGGGGCAAAAGACCCAGTACATC.

In the case of this clonotype: This may arise from a read error, as a much more abundant clone is one base away. The chain has TRBV7-8 and TRBJ2-7; 7 nucleotides match TRBD1. Germline lookup yields CDR1 SGHVS and CDR2 FQNEAQ. The CDR3 contains 13 residues. The DNA for the CDR3 is TGTGGCACCCAGACAGGGTTCAGGTACGAGCAGTACTTC. Amino acid sequence: CGTQTGFRYEQYF.

This chain joins TRBV12-3 or TRBV12-4 and TRBJ1-2; D is unclear. The CDR3 has 15 amino acids. Trimming removed 11 bases at V and 2 bases at J, with 21 bases between. The chain's CDR3 is CAGTCSGRPNYGYTF. The CDR3 DNA reads TGTGCCGGCACTTGCAGTGGGCGGCCGAACTATGGCTACACCTTC.

The table lists this clonotype with a count of one. The CDR3 does not end in the conserved phenylalanine or tryptophan, so this is likely a read error. The rearrangement uses TRBV5-1 and TRBJ1-2; no clear D gene. CDR3 length: 14 residues. Germline-derived CDR1 and CDR2 are SGHRS and YFSETQ. Trimming cost V 0 bases and J 1 base, with 7 bases left between them. The CDR3 reads CASSLVSVNYGYTC. As DNA, the CDR3 is TGCGCCAGCAGCTTGGTGTCCGTTAACTATGGCTACACCTGC.

With respect to this clonotype: A much larger clonotype is one base distant, so this may be a read error. The chain recombines TRBV5-5 with TRBJ2-1, with D unresolved. The germline V gene encodes CDR1 SGHKS and CDR2 YYEKEE (reference sequence). CDR3 size: 13 residues. The CDR3 here is CANSFYVYNEQFF. The CDR3 region has the DNA TGTGCCAACAGCTTTTACGTATACAATGAGCAGTTCTTC.

The gene calls are TRBV7-9 and TRBJ1-1; D remains ambiguous. This CDR3 has 19 residues. V lost 3 bases and J 8 bases, leaving 31 bases between the germline ends. In germline, CDR1 is SEHNR, CDR2 FQNEAQ (reference sequence). CDR3 DNA: TGTGCCAGCAGCTTTCGCTTTGCGATAGGCTCCCTAATGCCCGAAGAAGCTTTCTTT. The encoded protein is CASSFRFAIGSLMPEEAFF.

Note on this clonotype: Possible read error: a much larger clone is one base away. This chain joins TRBV6-5 and TRBJ2-7, with TRBD2 as a possible D gene (5 bases). CDR3 length: 13 residues. Germline-derived CDR1 and CDR2 are MNHEY and SVGAGI. The ends were cut back, 4 bases at V and 2 bases at J, with 9 bases in the middle. DNA for the CDR3: TGTGCCAGCAGTTCAGCGGCCCCCTACGAGCAGTACTTC. It codes for CASSSAAPYEQYF.

As regards this clonotype: A much larger clone sits a single nucleotide away, making a read error possible. The V gene is TRBV11-3, the J gene TRBJ2-3, with a tentative D call TRBD2 (6 bases). The CDR3 extends over 14 amino acids. In germline, CDR1 is SGHNT, CDR2 YENEEA. Written as DNA, the CDR3 is TGTGCCGGCAGCTTAGCGGTTCACACAGATACGCAGTATTTT. This gives the protein CAGSLAVHTDTQYF.

Remarks on this clonotype: Without the conserved terminal phenylalanine or tryptophan, this CDR3 likely stems from a read error. The genes are TRBV6-9 and TRBJ2-3, with TRBD2 identical over 15 bases. V lost 6 bases, J lost 6 bases, and 7 bases stayed unmatched. This CDR3 has 16 amino acids. Germline V gives CDR1 MNHGY, CDR2 SVAAGI. Here the CDR3 reads CASSGLAGGPSDTQYL. CDR3 DNA sequence: TGTGCCAGCAGCGGACTAGCGGGAGGGCCCTCGGATACGCAGTATCTC.

This clonotype was seen repeatedly, ten times or more. The J gene is TRBJ1-5, the V gene TRBV4-1; D gene ambiguous. The CDR3 sequence is 16 residues long. With 4 bases removed from V and 6 bases from J, the gap between germline ends came to 19 bases. CDR1 MGHRA and CDR2 YSYEKL come from the germline V gene. CDR3 sequence reads: CASSRTGEGYGQPQHF. CDR3 in DNA: TGCGCCAGCAGCCGGACGGGAGAAGGGTATGGTCAGCCCCAGCATTTT.

The chain has TRBV6-1 and TRBJ1-2; 7 bases align to TRBD1. Germline V CDR1 and CDR2: MNHNS, SASEGT. The CDR3 is made up of 15 amino acids. The V gene end was trimmed by 2 bases and the J gene end by 0 bases; junction bases not matched to a gene: 3. CDR3 protein: CASSERGTANYGYTF. DNA for the CDR3: TGTGCCAGCAGTGAAAGGGGGACAGCTAACTATGGCTACACCTTC.

A remark on this clonotype: A much more abundant neighbour one base away suggests this may be a read error. Without the conserved terminal phenylalanine or tryptophan, this CDR3 likely stems from a read error. The chain recombines TRBV12-3 or TRBV12-4 with TRBJ2-3, with TRBD2 matching 7 bases. The ends lost 3 bases at V and 3 bases at J; junction bases unmatched: 6. CDR3 size: 15 residues. Written as DNA, the CDR3 is TGTGCCAGCAGTTTGGGGGGGTTGAGGACAGATACGCAGTATGTT. It codes for CASSLGGLRTDTQYV.

To note about this clonotype: An end of the junction does not agree with germline; a read error may underlie this. The rearrangement joins TRBV28 to TRBJ2-3; 9 bases map to TRBD2. Germline V gene lookup returns CDR1 MDHEN and CDR2 SYDVKM. The CDR3 has 17 residues. The CDR3 is CASRLSAGGPIADTQYF. The CDR3 region has the DNA TGTGCCAGCAGATTATCGGCGGGAGGGCCCATCGCAGATACGCAGTATTTT.

CDR3 sequence reads: CAWSVRGNQPQHF. CDR3 nucleotide sequence: TGTGCCTGGAGTGTGAGGGGAAATCAGCCCCAGCATTTT. The chain is built from TRBV30 and TRBJ1-5; D is possibly TRBD1 (5 bases). The germline V and J ends were trimmed by 0 bases and 4 bases, with 7 bases remaining between them. Germline CDR1 reads GTSNPN; CDR2 reads SVGIG (reference sequence). CDR3 size: 13 residues.

This clonotype came up once. The CDR3 does not close with the conserved phenylalanine or tryptophan, likely indicating a read error. J is TRBJ1-1 and V is TRBV11-2, with no clear D. The CDR3 spans 15 residues. Per germline, CDR1 SGHAT and CDR2 FQNNGV. This CDR3 is CASSPGPGRNPEAFL. In DNA, the CDR3 is TGTGCCAGCAGCCCCGGCCCCGGGAGGAACCCTGAAGCTTTCTTA.